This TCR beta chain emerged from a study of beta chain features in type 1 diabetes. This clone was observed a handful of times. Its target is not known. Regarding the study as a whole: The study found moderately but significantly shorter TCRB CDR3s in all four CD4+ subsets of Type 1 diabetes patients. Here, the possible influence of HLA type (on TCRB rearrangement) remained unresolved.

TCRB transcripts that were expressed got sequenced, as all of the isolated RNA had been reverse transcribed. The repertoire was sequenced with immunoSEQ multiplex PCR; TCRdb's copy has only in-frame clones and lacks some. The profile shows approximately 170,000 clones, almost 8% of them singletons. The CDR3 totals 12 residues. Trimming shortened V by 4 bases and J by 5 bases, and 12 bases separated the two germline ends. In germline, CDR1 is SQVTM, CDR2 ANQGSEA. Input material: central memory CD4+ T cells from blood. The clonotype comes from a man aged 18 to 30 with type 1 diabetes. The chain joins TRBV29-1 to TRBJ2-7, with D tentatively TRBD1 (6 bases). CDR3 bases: TGCAGCGTTGCCTACAGGGTGGACGAGCAGTACTTC. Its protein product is CSVAYRVDEQYF.